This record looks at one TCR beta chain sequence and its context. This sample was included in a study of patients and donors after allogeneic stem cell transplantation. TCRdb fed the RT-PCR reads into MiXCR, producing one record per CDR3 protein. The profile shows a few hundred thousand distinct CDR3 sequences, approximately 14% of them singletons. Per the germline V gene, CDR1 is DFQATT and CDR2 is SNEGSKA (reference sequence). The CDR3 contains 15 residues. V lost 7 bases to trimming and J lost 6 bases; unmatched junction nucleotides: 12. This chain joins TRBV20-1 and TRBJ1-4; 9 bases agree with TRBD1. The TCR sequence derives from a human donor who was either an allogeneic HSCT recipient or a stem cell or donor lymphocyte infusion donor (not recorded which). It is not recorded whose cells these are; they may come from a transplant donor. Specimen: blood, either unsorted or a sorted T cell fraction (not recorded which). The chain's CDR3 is CSVHRRGQGYEKLFF. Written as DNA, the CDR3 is TGCAGTGTTCATCGCAGGGGACAGGGTTATGAAAAACTGTTTTTT.